This TCR beta chain was recovered during a study of STAT5B mutations in CD4+ large granular lymphocyte leukemia (dated by TCRdb to the early 2020s). For context, the study as a whole: Among the healthy controls, the CDR3 'QG' motif was associated with a particular HLA allele. The TCRbeta repertoires of CD4+ T-cell large granular lymphocyte leukemia patients were compared with the TCRbeta repertoires of healthy blood donors. Flow cytometry on FACSCanto II or FACSVerse confirmed that purified fractions exceeded 95% purity among lymphocytes. What the research found in general, with its limitations: The data were not HLA-matched, and the relatively small sample size could explain the higher clonality seen in CD4+ compared with CD8+ T-LGLL. TRBV06-family usage was enriched among the top patient clones (8/27) compared with healthy controls (2/35). Main leukemic clonotypes were private to each patient, although roughly 23% appeared at low frequency in other patients' non-leukemic repertoires. Greater clonality appeared to be present in CD4-sorted patient repertoires than in healthy CD4+ repertoires, and the difference was retained after the putative leukemic clones were removed.

CDR1 and CDR2 (MGHRA, YSYEKL) derive from the germline V gene. Relative to germline, V is missing 0 bases and J is missing 1 base, with 5 bases of the junction outside any gene match. The CDR3 spans 16 residues, from the cysteine through the phenylalanine. Only CDR3 DNA is held: 48 bases, read in frame from base 1. About this clone: No cognate antigen has been identified for it. No per-base quality is available; no much larger clone lies one base away.

The healthy control group was made up of around 34 blood donors, and the Finnish Red Cross blood service supplied their buffy coats. All TCR-sequenced material derived from peripheral blood: patient blood samples and healthy donor buffy coats. Peripheral blood mononuclear cells were isolated by Ficoll-Hypaque gradient centrifugation. For the healthy controls, CD4+ cells were obtained from buffy coats by magnetic purification. Genomic DNA was extracted using the Gentra Puregene Cell and Tissue kit, and a Qubit 2.0 fluorometer was used to quantify it. TCRbeta rearrangements were sequenced from genomic DNA using the immunoSEQ assay at survey resolution. The published analysis was carried out like this. A lowest detectable productive clonotype frequency of 2.59 x 10-5 was observed in the TCR sequencing data. Analyses included only productive TCRbeta rearrangements, meaning complete and in-frame sequences. Simpson clonality, calculated in the immunoSEQ Analyzer version 3.0, was used as the measure of sample clonality. Based on frequency, clones were grouped as very rare, small, medium, large (1-20%) or hyperexpanded (>20%). Generation probabilities were estimated with OLGA 1.2.3, V-gene circos plots were made with VDJtools, specificities were searched in VDJdb, and CDR3 motifs were identified with GLIPH. TCRdb stores this immuneACCESS table with in-frame sequences only. Part of the clones is absent; in the studies checked, under half of the shortfall reflects unresolved V genes, and no reason is known for the rest. The V and J calls and clone size were taken over from that table, and D and trimming were inferred from the DNA. This sample holds tens of thousands of clones; about 71% were observed only once. The top ten constitute less than 5% of the sample.

What was sequenced was CD4+ T cells from blood buffy coats. Recombination connected TRBV4-1 to TRBJ2-7; a stretch of 8 junction bases matches TRBD2. The sequence was obtained from a human donor in good health. The CDR3 reads as follows: CASSQEVASGSYEQYF. DNA sequence: TGCGCCAGCAGCCAAGAAGTTGCTAGCGGGTCCTACGAGCAGTACTTC.